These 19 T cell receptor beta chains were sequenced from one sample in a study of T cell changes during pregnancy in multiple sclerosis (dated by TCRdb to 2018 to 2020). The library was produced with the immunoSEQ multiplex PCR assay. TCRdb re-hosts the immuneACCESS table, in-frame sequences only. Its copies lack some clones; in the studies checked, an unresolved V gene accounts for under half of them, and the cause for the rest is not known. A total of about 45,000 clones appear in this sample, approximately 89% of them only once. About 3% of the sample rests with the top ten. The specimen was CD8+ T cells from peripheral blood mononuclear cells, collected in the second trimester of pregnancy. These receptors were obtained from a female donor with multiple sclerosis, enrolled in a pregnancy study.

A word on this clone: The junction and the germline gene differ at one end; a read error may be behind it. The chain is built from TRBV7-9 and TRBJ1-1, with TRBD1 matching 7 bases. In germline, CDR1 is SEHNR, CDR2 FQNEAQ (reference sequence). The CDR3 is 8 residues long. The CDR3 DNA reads TGCACAGGGGCTGAAGCTTTCTTT. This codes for CTGAEAFF.

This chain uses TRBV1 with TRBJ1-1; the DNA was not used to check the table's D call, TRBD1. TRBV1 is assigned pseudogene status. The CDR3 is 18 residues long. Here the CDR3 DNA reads TGCACCAGCAGCCAAGATCGTAGGGGGACAGAAGAGAACACTGAAGCTTTCTTT. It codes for CTSSQDRRGTEENTEAFF.

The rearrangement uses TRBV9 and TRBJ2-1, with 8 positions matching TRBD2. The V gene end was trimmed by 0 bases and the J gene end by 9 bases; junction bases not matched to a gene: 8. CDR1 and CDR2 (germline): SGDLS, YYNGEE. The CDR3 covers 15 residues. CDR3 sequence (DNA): TGTGCCAGCAGCGTAGCTCACGGGGGGGCCCGTGAGCAGTTCTTC. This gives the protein CASSVAHGGAREQFF.

The CDR3 reads CASSLRGGADTQYF. CDR3 in DNA: TGTGCCAGCAGCTTGCGGGGGGGGGCCGATACGCAGTATTTT. This chain joins TRBV7-9 and TRBJ2-3; TRBD2 agrees at 9 bases. V dropped 3 bases and J dropped 6; count of bases not matched to a gene: 4. The CDR3 has 14 residues. Germline lookup yields CDR1 SEHNR and CDR2 FQNEAQ (reference sequence). Variable domain in full (rest from reference TRBV7-9 and TRBJ2-3): DTGVSQNPRHKITKRGQNVTFRCDPISEHNRLYWYRQTLGQGPEFLTYFQNEAQLEKSRLLSDRFSAERPKGSFSTLEIQRTEQGDSAMYLCASSLRGGADTQYFGPGTRLTVL.

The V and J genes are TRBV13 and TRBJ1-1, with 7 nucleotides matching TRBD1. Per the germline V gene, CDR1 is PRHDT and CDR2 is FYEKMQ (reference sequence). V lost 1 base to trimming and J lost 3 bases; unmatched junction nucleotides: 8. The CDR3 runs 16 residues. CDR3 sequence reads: CASSLATRGVYTEAFF. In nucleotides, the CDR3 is TGTGCCAGCAGCTTAGCTACCAGGGGGGTATACACTGAAGCTTTCTTT.

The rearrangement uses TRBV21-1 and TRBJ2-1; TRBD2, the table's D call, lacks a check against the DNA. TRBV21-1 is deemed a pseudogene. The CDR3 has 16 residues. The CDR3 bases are TGTGCCAGCAGCCCCCCCAGACTAGCGGGGGAGACTGAGCAGTTCTTC. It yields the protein CASSPPRLAGETEQFF.

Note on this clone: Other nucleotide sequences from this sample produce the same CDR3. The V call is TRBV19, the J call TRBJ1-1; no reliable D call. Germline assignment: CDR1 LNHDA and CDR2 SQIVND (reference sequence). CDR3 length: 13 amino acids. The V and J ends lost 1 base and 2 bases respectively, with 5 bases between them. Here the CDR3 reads CASSIGVNTEAFF. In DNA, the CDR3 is TGTGCCAGTAGTATAGGCGTAAACACTGAAGCTTTCTTT.

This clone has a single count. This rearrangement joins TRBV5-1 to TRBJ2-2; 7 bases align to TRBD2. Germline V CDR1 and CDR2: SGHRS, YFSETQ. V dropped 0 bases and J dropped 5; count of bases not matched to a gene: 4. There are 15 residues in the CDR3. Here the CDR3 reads CASSLGDYLTGELFF. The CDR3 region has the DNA TGCGCCAGCAGCTTGGGGGACTACCTAACCGGGGAGCTGTTTTTT.

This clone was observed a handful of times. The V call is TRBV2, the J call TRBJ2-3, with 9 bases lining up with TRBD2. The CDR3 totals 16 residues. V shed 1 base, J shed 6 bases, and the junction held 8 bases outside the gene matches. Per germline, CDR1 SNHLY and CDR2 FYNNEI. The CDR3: CASSEVLAGLGDTQYF. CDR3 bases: TGTGCCAGCAGTGAAGTCCTAGCGGGGCTAGGGGATACGCAGTATTTT.

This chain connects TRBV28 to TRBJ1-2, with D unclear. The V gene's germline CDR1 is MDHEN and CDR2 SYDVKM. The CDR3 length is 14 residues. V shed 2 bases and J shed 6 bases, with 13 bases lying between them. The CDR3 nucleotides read TGTGCCAGCAGTTTACGGGAGGCCTGGGATGGCTACACCTTC. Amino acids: CASSLREAWDGYTF.

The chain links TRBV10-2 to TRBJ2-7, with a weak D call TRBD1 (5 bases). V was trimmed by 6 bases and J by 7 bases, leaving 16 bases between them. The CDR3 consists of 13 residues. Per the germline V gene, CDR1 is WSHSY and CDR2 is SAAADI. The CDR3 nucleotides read TGCGCCAGCAGACCCGGACATTCCTTGGAGCAGTACTTC. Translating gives CASRPGHSLEQYF.

DNA for the CDR3: TGTGCCAGCAGCCCTAGCGGTAGCACAGATACGCAGTATTTT. This translates into CASSPSGSTDTQYF. The chain carries TRBV7-6 and TRBJ2-3; TRBD2 matches at 7 bases. Germline loops: CDR1 SGHVS, CDR2 FNYEAQ. Germline trimming cut 5 bases from V and 0 bases from J; bases unmatched to any gene: 2. CDR3 size: 14 residues. Combining the CDR3 with reference TRBV7-6 and TRBJ2-3 gives the whole variable domain GAGVSQSPRYKVTKRGQDVALRCDPISGHVSLYWYRQALGQGPEFLTYFNYEAQQDKSGLPNDRFSAERPEGSISTLTIQRTEQRDSAMYRCASSPSGSTDTQYFGPGTRLTVL.

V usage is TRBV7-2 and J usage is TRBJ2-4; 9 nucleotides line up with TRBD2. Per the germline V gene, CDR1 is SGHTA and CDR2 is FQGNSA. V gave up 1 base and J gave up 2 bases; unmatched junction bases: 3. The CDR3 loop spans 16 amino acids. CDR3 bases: TGTGCCAGCAGCTTAGTTAGCGGGGGTTCCAAAAACATTCAGTACTTC. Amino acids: CASSLVSGGSKNIQYF. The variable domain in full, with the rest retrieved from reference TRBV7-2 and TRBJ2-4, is GAGVSQSPSNKVTEKGKDVELRCDPISGHTALYWYRQSLGQGLEFLIYFQGNSAPDKSGLPSDRFSAERTGGSVSTLTIQRTQQEDSAVYLCASSLVSGGSKNIQYFGAGTRLSVL.

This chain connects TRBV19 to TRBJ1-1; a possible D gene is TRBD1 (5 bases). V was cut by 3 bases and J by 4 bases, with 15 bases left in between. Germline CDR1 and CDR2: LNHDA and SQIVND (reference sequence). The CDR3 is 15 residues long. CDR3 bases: TGTGCCAGTAGTATTTGGGGCCGTCAAGTCACTGAAGCTTTCTTT. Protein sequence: CASSIWGRQVTEAFF. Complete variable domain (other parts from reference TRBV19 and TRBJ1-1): DGGITQSPKYLFRKEGQNVTLSCEQNLNHDAMYWYRQDPGQGLRLIYYSQIVNDFQKGDIAEGYSVSREKKESFPLTVTSAQKNPTAFYLCASSIWGRQVTEAFFGQGTRLTVV.

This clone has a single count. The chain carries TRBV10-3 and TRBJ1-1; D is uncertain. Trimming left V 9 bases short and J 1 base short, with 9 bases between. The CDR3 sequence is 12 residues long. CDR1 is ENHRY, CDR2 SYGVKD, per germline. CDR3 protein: CAIKPGNTEAFF. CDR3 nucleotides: TGTGCCATAAAACCAGGGAACACTGAAGCTTTCTTT.

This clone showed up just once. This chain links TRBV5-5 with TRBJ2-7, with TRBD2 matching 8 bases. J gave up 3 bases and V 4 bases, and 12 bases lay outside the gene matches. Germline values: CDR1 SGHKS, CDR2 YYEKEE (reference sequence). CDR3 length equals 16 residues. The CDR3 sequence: CASSTTLSSGIYEQYF. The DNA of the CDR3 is TGTGCCAGCAGCACCACGTTGAGTAGCGGGATCTACGAGCAGTACTTC.

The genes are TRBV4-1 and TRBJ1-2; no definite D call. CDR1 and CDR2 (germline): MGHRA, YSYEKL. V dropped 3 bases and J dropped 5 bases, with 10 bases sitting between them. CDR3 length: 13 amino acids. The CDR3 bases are TGCGCCAGCAGCCAGCCCTCGGTTTATGGCTACACCTTC. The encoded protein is CASSQPSVYGYTF.

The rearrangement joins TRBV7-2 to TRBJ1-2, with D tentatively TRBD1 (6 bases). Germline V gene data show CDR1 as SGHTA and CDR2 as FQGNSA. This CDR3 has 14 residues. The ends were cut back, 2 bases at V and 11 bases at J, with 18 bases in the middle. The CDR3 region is CASSLLGGAQGYTF. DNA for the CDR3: TGTGCCAGCAGCTTATTAGGGGGGGCCCAAGGATACACCTTC.

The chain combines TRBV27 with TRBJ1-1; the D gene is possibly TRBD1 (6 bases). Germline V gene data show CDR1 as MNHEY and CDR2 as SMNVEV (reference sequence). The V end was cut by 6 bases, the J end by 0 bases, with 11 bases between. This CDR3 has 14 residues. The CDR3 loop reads CASRWGTMNTEAFF. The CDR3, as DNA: TGTGCCAGCAGGTGGGGGACAATGAACACTGAAGCTTTCTTT.